Listed below are T cell receptor beta chains from one sample, sequenced in a study of blood T cell repertoires in COVID-19. Here immunoSEQ multiplex PCR was the method, and the copy in TCRdb shows in-frame clones only, minus some. This table holds 60,000 to 80,000 clones, almost 85% found once. The sequenced material came from peripheral blood. The receptors shown here come from a man aged 45 to 65 with active COVID-19. Each CDR3 is given with its conserved first and last residue. A D gene is named only where the DNA matches it firmly. Not all rows give a size; the values are once, few, many and, for expanded clones, a class.

-	-	TRBV5-1	TRBJ1-1	CASSLGPGLNTEAFF	TGCGCCAGCAGCTTGGGTCCAGGTTTGAACACTGAAGCTTTCTTT
TRBD1	-	TRBV24-1	TRBJ2-7	CATSDEPGQGSYEQYF	TGTGCCACCAGTGACGAACCGGGACAGGGTTCCTACGAGCAGTACTTC
-	few	TRBV7-9	TRBJ1-5	CASSLAQNQPQHF	TGTGCCAGCAGCTTAGCCCAGAATCAGCCCCAGCATTTT
TRBD2	-	TRBV15	TRBJ2-5	CATALGRTRDRLEETQYF	TGTGCCACCGCCTTGGGGAGGACTAGGGATAGATTGGAGGAGACCCAGTACTTC
-	-	TRBV6-5	TRBJ1-1	CASSRSLTGSAFF	TGTGCCAGCAGCAGAAGCCTTACAGGGTCAGCTTTCTTT
-	-	TRBV6-5	TRBJ2-3	CASRAIVADTQYF	TGTGCCAGCAGAGCCATCGTGGCAGATACGCAGTATTTT
TRBD1	-	TRBV27	TRBJ2-7	CASSGQGFGEQYF	TGTGCCAGCAGCGGACAGGGCTTCGGCGAGCAGTACTTC
TRBD1	-	TRBV5-1	TRBJ2-1	CASSWRAGGNNEQFF	TGCGCCAGCAGCTGGAGGGCAGGGGGCAACAATGAGCAGTTCTTC
TRBD1	many	TRBV4-2	TRBJ1-5	CASSQGTGGGNQPQHF	TGTGCCAGCAGCCAAGGGACAGGGGGAGGCAATCAGCCCCAGCATTTT
TRBD2	-	TRBV10-3	TRBJ2-1	CAITRLAGGMDEQFF	TGTGCCATCACAAGACTAGCGGGGGGCATGGATGAGCAGTTCTTC
-	-	TRBV4-1	TRBJ2-7	CASSLEWVAYEQYF	TGCGCCAGCAGCCTTGAATGGGTAGCTTACGAGCAGTACTTC
-	-	TRBV19	TRBJ2-1	CASTSSFSVRGTKGEQFF	TGTGCCAGTACCTCCTCTTTTTCGGTCCGGGGTACCAAGGGTGAGCAGTTCTTC
-	-	TRBV5-1	TRBJ1-3	CASSLAGYGNTIYF	TGCGCCAGCAGCTTGGCCGGTTACGGAAACACCATATATTTT
TRBD1	-	TRBV27	TRBJ1-6	CASRTTGISPLHF	TGTGCCAGCAGGACGACAGGGATTTCACCCCTCCACTTT
-	-	TRBV7-2	TRBJ1-6	CASSLAQESLHF	TGTGCCAGCAGCTTAGCGCAAGAGTCCCTCCACTTT
-	-	TRBV10-3	TRBJ2-2	CAISGGQTNTGELFF	TGTGCCATCAGTGGGGGACAAACTAACACCGGGGAGCTGTTTTTT
TRBD2	-	TRBV14	TRBJ2-1	CASSRIQAGVYNEQFF	TGTGCCAGCAGCCGCATTCAAGCGGGGGTATACAATGAGCAGTTCTTC
TRBD2	-	TRBV6-4	TRBJ2-7	CASSDPKPGLAGAPEQYF	TGTGCCAGCAGTGACCCGAAACCGGGACTAGCGGGGGCCCCCGAGCAGTACTTC
TRBD1	once	TRBV2	TRBJ1-2	CASSLDREANGYTF	TGTGCCAGCAGTTTAGACAGGGAAGCAAATGGCTACACCTTC
TRBD2	-	TRBV11-3	TRBJ2-1	CASSWTSGGANEQFF	TGTGCCAGCAGCTGGACTAGCGGGGGGGCCAATGAGCAGTTCTTC
TRBD1	-	TRBV2	TRBJ2-1	CASSGGQGGYNEQFF	TGTGCCAGCAGTGGGGGACAGGGGGGTTACAATGAGCAGTTCTTC
TRBD1	-	TRBV27	TRBJ1-4	CASRSQGAGVEKLFF	TGTGCCAGCAGGTCACAGGGGGCTGGGGTTGAAAAACTGTTTTTT
-	-	TRBV4-3	TRBJ1-2	CASGGWGGGLDGYTF	TGCGCCAGCGGTGGATGGGGGGGAGGTCTGGATGGCTACACCTTC
-	many	TRBV6-5	TRBJ1-6	CASSKQGMNSPLHF	TGTGCCAGCAGTAAACAGGGCATGAATTCACCCCTCCACTTT
TRBD1	-	TRBV19	TRBJ1-2	CASSIGTGGYGYTF	TGTGCCAGTAGTATAGGTACAGGGGGCTATGGCTACACCTTC
-	-	TRBV19	TRBJ1-2	CASSKNRDVGYGYTF	TGTGCCAGTAGTAAGAACAGGGACGTGGGCTATGGCTACACCTTC
TRBD1	-	TRBV19	TRBJ1-5	CASSILQGALQPQHF	TGTGCCAGTAGTATACTACAGGGGGCTCTTCAGCCCCAGCATTTT
-	-	TRBV2	TRBJ2-7	CARGRGATYEQYF	TGTGCCAGAGGACGGGGGGCCACCTACGAGCAGTACTTC
TRBD1	-	TRBV19	TRBJ2-7	CASRRDRSYEQYF	TGTGCCAGTAGACGGGACAGAAGCTACGAGCAGTACTTC
-	once	TRBV5-1	TRBJ1-1	CASSLTQGSEAFF	TGCGCCAGCAGCCTCACACAGGGTTCTGAAGCTTTCTTT
-	-	TRBV5-1	TRBJ1-4	CASSFRVSEKLFF	TGCGCCAGCAGCTTCAGGGTCTCTGAAAAACTGTTTTTT
-	-	TRBV27	TRBJ2-5	CASSSSQQGHGETQYF	TGTGCCAGCAGTTCGTCTCAGCAGGGACATGGAGAGACCCAGTACTTC
TRBD1	-	TRBV7-9	TRBJ2-7	CASSPDREQYF	TGTGCCAGCAGCCCGGACAGGGAGCAGTACTTC
-	-	TRBV6-2/TRBV6-3	TRBJ2-3	CASSYTRDSRTDTQYF	TGTGCCAGCAGTTACACCCGGGACTCCCGCACAGATACGCAGTATTTT
-	-	TRBV6-5	TRBJ1-6	CASSYTTGSALHF	TGTGCCAGCAGTTACACAACGGGGTCAGCCCTCCACTTT
-	-	TRBV4-1	TRBJ1-4	CASSQAVSGATNEKLFF	TGCGCCAGCAGCCAAGCAGTGTCAGGGGCAACTAATGAAAAACTGTTTTTT
TRBD1	once	TRBV19	TRBJ2-1	CASSIRGLYNEQFF	TGTGCCAGTAGTATTAGGGGGCTTTACAATGAGCAGTTCTTC
-	-	TRBV19	TRBJ2-6	CASTRQASGANVLTF	TGTGCCAGTACTAGACAGGCCTCTGGGGCCAACGTCCTGACTTTC
-	-	TRBV5-1	TRBJ2-1	CASSLGEFAEQFF	TGCGCCAGCAGCTTGGGCGAATTCGCTGAGCAGTTCTTC
TRBD1	many	TRBV5-1	TRBJ2-3	CASSLGTGADTQYF	TGCGCCAGCAGCTTGGGGACAGGGGCAGATACGCAGTATTTT
TRBD2	few	TRBV7-6	TRBJ2-7	CASSLEPGRAGYEQYF	TGTGCCAGCAGCTTAGAGCCCGGGAGGGCCGGGTACGAGCAGTACTTC
-	-	TRBV7-8	TRBJ1-6	CASSFTVAPNSPLHF	TGTGCCAGCAGCTTTACAGTTGCTCCTAATTCACCCCTCCACTTT
-	-	TRBV5-1	TRBJ2-5	CASSLASRWETQYF	TGCGCCAGCAGCTTGGCTAGCAGGTGGGAGACCCAGTACTTC
-	-	TRBV19	TRBJ2-3	CASSSMSPDTQYF	TGTGCCAGTAGTTCCATGAGTCCTGATACGCAGTATTTT
TRBD2	-	TRBV9	TRBJ2-1	CASNGLENYNEQFF	TGTGCCAGCAACGGACTAGAAAACTACAATGAGCAGTTCTTC
-	-	TRBV2	TRBJ1-6	CASHGQGSSPLHF	TGTGCCAGCCATGGGCAGGGGTCCTCACCCCTCCACTTT
TRBD1	-	TRBV13	TRBJ2-3	CASSTGDRGSTDTQYF	TGTGCCAGCAGCACAGGGGACAGGGGTAGCACAGATACGCAGTATTTT
-	-	TRBV6-2/TRBV6-3	TRBJ2-2	CASSLPKGVGELFF	TGTGCCAGCAGTTTGCCGAAGGGGGTCGGGGAGCTGTTTTTT
TRBD2	-	TRBV6-5	TRBJ2-3	CASRGLANTDTQYF	TGTGCCAGCAGGGGACTAGCGAACACAGATACGCAGTATTTT
-	-	TRBV9	TRBJ1-1	CASSVVLEGRDEAFF	TGTGCCAGCAGCGTAGTCCTGGAGGGGCGGGATGAAGCTTTCTTT
TRBD1	-	TRBV25-1	TRBJ2-1	CASSDLTGPYNEQFF	TGTGCCAGCAGCGATCTGACAGGGCCCTACAATGAGCAGTTCTTC
TRBD2	-	TRBV15	TRBJ2-7	CATSRGAGAGGPEQYF	TGTGCCACCAGCAGAGGGGCAGGGGCGGGGGGGCCAGAGCAGTACTTC
-	few	TRBV7-2	TRBJ1-6	CASSASTEARNSPLHF	TGTGCCAGCAGCGCTTCGACAGAAGCTAGAAATTCACCCCTCCACTTT
TRBD1	-	TRBV6-2/TRBV6-3	TRBJ2-7	CASSRQGISSYEQYF	TGTGCCAGCAGTCGACAGGGGATAAGCTCCTACGAGCAGTACTTC
TRBD2	-	TRBV5-6	TRBJ2-3	CASSLRTSGYTDTQYF	TGTGCCAGCAGCCTTCGGACTAGCGGGTACACAGATACGCAGTATTTT
TRBD1	-	TRBV6-4	TRBJ1-4	CASSDSIYHRGGNEKLFF	TGTGCCAGCAGTGACTCGATATATCACAGGGGGGGAAATGAAAAACTGTTTTTT
-	-	TRBV4-1	TRBJ2-1	CASSQSRDEQFF	TGCGCCAGCAGCCAATCGAGAGATGAGCAGTTCTTC
TRBD2	many	TRBV11-2	TRBJ2-7	CASRREHGHREQYF	TGTGCCAGCAGGCGGGAGCACGGCCATCGCGAGCAGTACTTC
TRBD2	-	TRBV5-1	TRBJ2-5	CASTPTGLARETQYF	TGCGCCAGCACCCCCACGGGACTAGCTAGAGAGACCCAGTACTTC
-	-	TRBV10-2	TRBJ2-3	CATLSPLIYAGTQYF	TGCGCCACCCTTTCTCCGCTAATCTATGCTGGTACGCAGTATTTT